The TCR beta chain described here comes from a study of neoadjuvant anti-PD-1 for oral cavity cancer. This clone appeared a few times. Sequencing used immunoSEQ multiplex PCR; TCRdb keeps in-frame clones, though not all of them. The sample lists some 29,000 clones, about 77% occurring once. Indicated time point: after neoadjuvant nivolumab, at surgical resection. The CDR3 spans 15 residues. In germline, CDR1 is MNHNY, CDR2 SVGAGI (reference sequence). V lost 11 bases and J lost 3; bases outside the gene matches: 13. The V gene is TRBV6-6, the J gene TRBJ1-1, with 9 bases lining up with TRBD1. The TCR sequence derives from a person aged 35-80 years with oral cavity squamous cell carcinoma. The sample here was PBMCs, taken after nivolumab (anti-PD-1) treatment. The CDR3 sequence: CAAQGSQGAHTEAFF. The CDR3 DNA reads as TGTGCCGCACAAGGCTCACAGGGGGCACACACTGAAGCTTTCTTT.